Given below is one TCR beta chain in context. Antigen: not known. The data belong to a study of T cell responses to AZD1222 COVID-19 vaccine. The CDR3 has 15 amino acids. The germline V gene encodes CDR1 MNHEY and CDR2 SVGAGI. V was cut by 6 bases and J by 0 bases, with 9 bases left in between. Only in-frame clones appear in the TCRdb table, and some are missing; sequencing was by immunoSEQ multiplex PCR. Here the sample spans around 150,000 clones, 70% to 90% being singletons. Study-level findings and limits: Along spike, vaccine-associated CD4 TCRs were found throughout, with dominance at 160-218 and 743-854. Spike-specific TCR breadth and depth both grew after two AZD1222 doses. White British donors predominated, females outnumbered males, and clonal diversity was possibly underestimated.

Sample: peripheral blood, taken on day 0 of AZD1222 vaccination. This receptor was obtained from an adult in good health. This sequence joins TRBV6-5 and TRBJ1-6; no reliable D call. In DNA, the CDR3 is TGTGCCAGCAGGGATGACATCTCCTATAATTCACCCCTCCACTTT. This sequence encodes CASRDDISYNSPLHF.